This T cell receptor (beta chain) was captured by sequencing in a study of T cell responses to AZD1222 COVID-19 vaccine. Study overall: Pooling covered second doses at about 4 or about 12 weeks.

Losses at the gene ends were 0 bases for V and 6 bases for J; bases not matched to a gene: 4. Germline CDR1 is SGHNT and CDR2 is YYREEE (reference sequence). This CDR3 contains 16 residues. Study outcomes and limitations: Two doses of AZD1222 preceded a rise in Spike-specific TCR breadth and depth. Per reports, nearly half of all spike-specific TCRs target regions that are unmutated in variants. There were mostly white British donors and more females than males, and clonal diversity was possibly underestimated.

Profiling relied on immunoSEQ multiplex PCR, and the TCRdb table lists in-frame clones only, not all of them. The sample contains approximately 73,000 clones, 80% to 85% of which appear only once. With regard to this clone: Its cognate antigen is unknown.

The V and J genes are TRBV5-4 and TRBJ2-1; 12 positions match TRBD2. The specimen comprised peripheral blood, sampled on day 0 of AZD1222 vaccination. The receptor was isolated from an adult in good health. CDR3 in amino acids: CASSLAKLAGGNEQFF. The CDR3 DNA is TGTGCCAGCAGCTTGGCCAAACTAGCGGGAGGCAATGAGCAGTTCTTC.